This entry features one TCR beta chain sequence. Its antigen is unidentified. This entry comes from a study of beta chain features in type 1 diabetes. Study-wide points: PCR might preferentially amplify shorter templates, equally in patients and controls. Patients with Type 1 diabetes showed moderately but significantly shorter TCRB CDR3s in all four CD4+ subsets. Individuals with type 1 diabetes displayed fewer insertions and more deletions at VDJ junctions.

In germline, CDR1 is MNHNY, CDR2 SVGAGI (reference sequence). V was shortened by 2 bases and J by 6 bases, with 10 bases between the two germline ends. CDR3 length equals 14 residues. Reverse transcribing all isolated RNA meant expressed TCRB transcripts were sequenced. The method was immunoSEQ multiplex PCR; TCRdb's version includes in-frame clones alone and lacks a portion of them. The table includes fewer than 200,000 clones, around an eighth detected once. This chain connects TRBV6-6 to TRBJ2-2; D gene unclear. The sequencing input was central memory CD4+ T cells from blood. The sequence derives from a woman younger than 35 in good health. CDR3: CASSYEVLAGELFF. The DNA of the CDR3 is TGTGCCAGCAGTTACGAGGTTTTGGCCGGGGAGCTGTTTTTT.